These T cell receptor beta chains were read from a single sample in a study of T cell changes during pregnancy in multiple sclerosis. Assay used: immunoSEQ multiplex PCR; TCRdb lists only in-frame clones, some missing. The data contain around 70,000 clones, 92% of them singletons. Specimen: CD4+ T cells from peripheral blood mononuclear cells, collected after pregnancy. The receptors shown here come from a female donor with multiple sclerosis, enrolled in a pregnancy study. Each CDR3 is given with its conserved first and last residue. The D gene is left open where the match is weak. The listing skips clone size in some rows; elsewhere it reads once, few, many or a size class.

.	TRBJ2-5	TRBV6-5	.	TGTGCCAGCAGTTACTACCGGACAGCGGTCCAAGAGACCCAGTACTTC	CASSYYRTAVQETQYF
TRBD2	TRBJ2-3	TRBV9	.	TGTGCCAGCAGCGGTAGCGGGAAAACTAGCACAGATACGCAGTATTTT	CASSGSGKTSTDTQYF
.	TRBJ2-7	TRBV6-1	once	TGTGCCAGCAGTGATTGTCCCTTTTGCGAGCAGTACTTC	CASSDCPFCEQYF
.	TRBJ1-1	TRBV6-5	.	TGTGCCAGCAGTTACGGCAGTTTGAACACTGAAGCTTTCTTT	CASSYGSLNTEAFF
.	TRBJ1-1	TRBV9	.	TGTGCCAGCAGCGTAGCTAACACTGAAGCTTTCTTT	CASSVANTEAFF
TRBD2	TRBJ2-3	TRBV9	.	TGTGCCAGCAGCGCTGGGGCTTTGAGCGGGGGGGCTTCGGATACGCAGTATTTT	CASSAGALSGGASDTQYF
.	TRBJ2-5	TRBV11-2	.	TGTGCCAGCAGCGAGGCCCCCTCCCGGTCGGAGACCCAGTACTTC	CASSEAPSRSETQYF
TRBD1	TRBJ2-7	TRBV9	.	TGTGCCAGCAGCCGCAATCCGGGACAGGGCCACGAGCAGTACTTC	CASSRNPGQGHEQYF
TRBD1	TRBJ1-6	TRBV7-9	.	TGTGCCAGCAGCTTATTAGACAGGGGAAGATCACCCCTCCACTTT	CASSLLDRGRSPLHF
.	TRBJ2-7	TRBV30	.	TGTGCCGCCGGGCGGGTATCCTACGAGCAGTACTTC	CAAGRVSYEQYF
.	TRBJ1-2	TRBV29-1	.	.	CSVGGGAQNGHTF
TRBD2	TRBJ2-3	TRBV5-1	.	TGCGCCAGCAGCCTGTCGCGGGAGGGCCAAGAGTATTTT	CASSLSREGQEYF
.	TRBJ2-1	TRBV30	.	TGTGCCTGGAGTGTCAGCAATGAGCAGTTCTTC	CAWSVSNEQFF
.	TRBJ1-2	TRBV7-9	few	TGTGCCAGCAGCCCCTCCGGGGAGCTGTATGGCTACACCTTC	CASSPSGELYGYTF
.	TRBJ2-1	TRBV25-1	.	TGTGCCAGCAGTGCCGCGGGGAAGTACAATGAGCAGTTCTTC	CASSAAGKYNEQFF
.	TRBJ2-1	TRBV5-4	.	TGTGCCAGCAGCTTGCGGCAGGGAATCAATGAGCAGTTCTTC	CASSLRQGINEQFF
TRBD1	TRBJ2-3	TRBV5-4	.	TGTGCCAGCAGCCCCCCGGGACAGTGGTCAGATACGCAGTATTTT	CASSPPGQWSDTQYF
TRBD2	TRBJ2-1	TRBV6-5	.	TGTGCCAGCAGCGCAATTTCCGGGACTAGTGGTGAGCAGTTCTTC	CASSAISGTSGEQFF
.	TRBJ2-6	TRBV6-1	.	TGTGCCAGCAGTGTCGGCCAGGGGTATGGAGGGGCCAACGTCCTGACTTTC	CASSVGQGYGGANVLTF
.	TRBJ1-5	TRBV2	many	TGTGCCAGCAGTGAACGGTATAGGGGAGGTGGACAGCCCCAGCATTTT	CASSERYRGGGQPQHF
TRBD1	TRBJ2-7	TRBV5-1	.	TGCGCCAGCAGCCCCAGACAGGGGATGTACGAGCAGTACTTC	CASSPRQGMYEQYF
.	TRBJ1-3	TRBV28	.	TGTGCCAGCAGTTTTGGGCTCGCAGGTGGAAACACCATATATTTT	CASSFGLAGGNTIYF
.	TRBJ1-4	TRBV10-3	.	TGTGCCATCAGTGATGAGTTGGGACGGGAGGGCGAAAAACTGTTTTTT	CAISDELGREGEKLFF
TRBD1	TRBJ1-6	TRBV6-5	.	TGTGCCAGCAGTTACACCCGGGACAGTTTATCACCCCTCCACTTT	CASSYTRDSLSPLHF
TRBD2	TRBJ2-2	TRBV7-3	.	TGTGCCAGCAGTATATCCGGGACTAGAGGGTCCGGGGAGCTGTTTTTT	CASSISGTRGSGELFF
.	TRBJ1-1	TRBV11-2	.	TGTGCCAGCAGCTTATACGGGAAAAACACTGAAGCTTTCTTT	CASSLYGKNTEAFF
.	TRBJ2-6	TRBV11-2	.	TGTGCCAGCAGCCCGGTCGGGGGAACTGGGGCCAACGTCCTGACTTTC	CASSPVGGTGANVLTF
.	TRBJ2-5	TRBV4-1	.	TGCGCCAGCAGCCAACTGCCGGAAGAGACCCAGTACTTC	CASSQLPEETQYF
.	TRBJ2-3	TRBV2	.	TGTGCCAGAGCCCGGAGAAGCACAGATACGCAGTATTTT	CARARRSTDTQYF
.	TRBJ2-3	TRBV2	once	TGTGCCAGCAGCCAGACTAGGGCCGCAGATACGCAGTATTTT	CASSQTRAADTQYF
TRBD1	TRBJ2-7	TRBV29-1	.	TGCAGCGCGCGACAGGGGTACGAGCAGTACTTC	CSARQGYEQYF
.	TRBJ1-5	TRBV28	.	TGTGCCACCATGGGGAGGAATCAGCCCCAGCATTTT	CATMGRNQPQHF
.	TRBJ2-7	TRBV28	.	TGTGCCAGCAGGATGAAGGGGAACCGGTACTACGAGCAGTACTTC	CASRMKGNRYYEQYF
.	TRBJ1-5	TRBV4-2	.	TGTGCCAGCAGCCAAGACCAGGTCAATCAGCCCCAGCATTTT	CASSQDQVNQPQHF
.	TRBJ2-2	TRBV16	.	TGTGCCAGCAGCCAATGGAGCGGGGAGCTGTTTTTT	CASSQWSGELFF
.	TRBJ1-5	TRBV2	few	TGTGCCAGCAGTGTAGGGGGAAGGGGTCAGCCCCAGCATTTT	CASSVGGRGQPQHF
.	TRBJ1-2	TRBV6-5	.	TGTGCCAGCAGTTACTCGAGAGGGAATGGCTACACCTTC	CASSYSRGNGYTF